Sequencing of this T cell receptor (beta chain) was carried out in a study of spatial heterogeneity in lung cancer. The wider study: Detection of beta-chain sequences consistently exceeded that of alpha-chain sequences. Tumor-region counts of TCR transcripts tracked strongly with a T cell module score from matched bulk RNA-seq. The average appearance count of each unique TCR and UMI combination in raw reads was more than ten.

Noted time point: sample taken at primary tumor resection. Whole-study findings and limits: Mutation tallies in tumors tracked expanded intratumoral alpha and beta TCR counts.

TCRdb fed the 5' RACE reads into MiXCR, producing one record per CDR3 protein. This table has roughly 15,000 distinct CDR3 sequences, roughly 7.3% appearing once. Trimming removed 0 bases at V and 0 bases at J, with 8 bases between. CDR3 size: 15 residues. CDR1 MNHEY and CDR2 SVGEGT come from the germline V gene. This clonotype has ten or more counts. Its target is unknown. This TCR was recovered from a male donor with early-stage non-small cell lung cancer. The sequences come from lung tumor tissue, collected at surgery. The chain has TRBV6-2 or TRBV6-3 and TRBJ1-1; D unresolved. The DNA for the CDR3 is TGTGCCAGCAGTTACTCGAAGCTCATGAACACTGAAGCTTTCTTT. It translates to CASSYSKLMNTEAFF.